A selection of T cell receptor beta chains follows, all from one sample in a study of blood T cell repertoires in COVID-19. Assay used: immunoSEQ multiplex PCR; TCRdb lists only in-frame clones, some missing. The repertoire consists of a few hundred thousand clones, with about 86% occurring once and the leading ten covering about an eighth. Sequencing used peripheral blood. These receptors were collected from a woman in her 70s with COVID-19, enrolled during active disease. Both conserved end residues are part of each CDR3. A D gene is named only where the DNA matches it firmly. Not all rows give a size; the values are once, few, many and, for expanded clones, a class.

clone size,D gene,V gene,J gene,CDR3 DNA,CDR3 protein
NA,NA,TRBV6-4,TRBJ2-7,TGTGCCAGCAGTAAAGAGGCGGGCCTATCCTACGAGCAGTACTTC,CASSKEAGLSYEQYF
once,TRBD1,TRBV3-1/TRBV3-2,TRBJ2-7,TGTGCCAGCAGCCCGACAGGGGGAACCTACGAGCAGTACTTC,CASSPTGGTYEQYF
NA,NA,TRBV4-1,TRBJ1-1,TGCGCCAGCAGCCCCACCAGGAGGGGAAACACTGAAGCTTTCTTT,CASSPTRRGNTEAFF
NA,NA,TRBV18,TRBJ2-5,TGTGCCAGCTCACCCCGGACATTAGGGGAACAGGCCCAGTACTTC,CASSPRTLGEQAQYF
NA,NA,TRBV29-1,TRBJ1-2,TGCAGCGTTGTTACAGGGATAGACTATGGCTACACCTTC,CSVVTGIDYGYTF
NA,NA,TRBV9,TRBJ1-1,TGTGCCAGCAGCGTCTCACCGGGCAGGGGCACTGAAGCTTTCTTT,CASSVSPGRGTEAFF
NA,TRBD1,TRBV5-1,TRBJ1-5,TGCGCCAGCAGCCCTATGACAGGGGGCAATCAGCCCCAGCATTTT,CASSPMTGGNQPQHF
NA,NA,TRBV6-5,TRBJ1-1,TGTGCCAGCAAGTCCCAGATGATGAACACTGAAGCTTTCTTT,CASKSQMMNTEAFF
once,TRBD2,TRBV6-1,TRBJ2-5,TGTGCCAGCAGTGGGAATCGACTAGCGGGGATGTCAGAGACCCAGTACTTC,CASSGNRLAGMSETQYF
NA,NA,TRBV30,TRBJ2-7,TGTGCCTGGAGTGTAGGCGGCTACGAGCAGTACTTC,CAWSVGGYEQYF
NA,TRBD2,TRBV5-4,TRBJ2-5,TGTGCCAGCAGCTTAGGGGGCCTAGCAGGGACTAGCGGGATGGGCCAGTACTTC,CASSLGGLAGTSGMGQYF
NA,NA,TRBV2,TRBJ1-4,TGTGCCAGCACCGAGGGGAGGACTGAAAAACTGTTTTTT,CASTEGRTEKLFF
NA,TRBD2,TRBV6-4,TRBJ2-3,TGTGCCAGCAGTGAGGCCCGGACTAGCGGCCTCACAGATACGCAGTATTTT,CASSEARTSGLTDTQYF